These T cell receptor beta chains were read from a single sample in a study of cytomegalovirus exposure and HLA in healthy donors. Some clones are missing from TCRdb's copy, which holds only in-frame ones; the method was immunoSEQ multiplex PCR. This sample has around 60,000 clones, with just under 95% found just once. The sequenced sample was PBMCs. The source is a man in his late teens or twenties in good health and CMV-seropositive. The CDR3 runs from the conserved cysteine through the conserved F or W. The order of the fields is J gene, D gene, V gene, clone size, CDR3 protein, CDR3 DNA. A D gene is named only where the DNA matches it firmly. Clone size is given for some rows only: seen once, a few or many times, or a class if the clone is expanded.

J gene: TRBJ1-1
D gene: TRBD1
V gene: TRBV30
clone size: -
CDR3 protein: CAWSAGQGAGEAFF
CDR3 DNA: TGTGCCTGGAGTGCCGGACAGGGGGCCGGTGAAGCTTTCTTT

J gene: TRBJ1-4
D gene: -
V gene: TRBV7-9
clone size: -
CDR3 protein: CASSFGPGGNEKLFF
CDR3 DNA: TGTGCCAGCAGCTTCGGTCCGGGTGGGAATGAAAAACTGTTTTTT

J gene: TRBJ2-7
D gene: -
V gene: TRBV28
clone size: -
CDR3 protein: CASRKGVYEQYF
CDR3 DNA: TGTGCCAGCAGAAAAGGAGTTTACGAGCAGTACTTC

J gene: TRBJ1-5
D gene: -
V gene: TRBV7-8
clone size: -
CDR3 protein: CASSPTGEYSNQPQHF
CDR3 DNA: TGTGCCAGCAGCCCGACCGGGGAATATAGCAATCAGCCCCAGCATTTT

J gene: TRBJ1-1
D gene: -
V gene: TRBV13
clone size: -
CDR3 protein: CASSPLTRVATEAFF
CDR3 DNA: TGTGCCAGCAGCCCACTGACGAGGGTGGCCACTGAAGCTTTCTTT

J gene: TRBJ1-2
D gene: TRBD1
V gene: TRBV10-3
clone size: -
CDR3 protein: CAISGTGDSYGYTF
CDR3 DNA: TGTGCCATCAGTGGGACAGGGGACTCCTATGGCTACACCTTC

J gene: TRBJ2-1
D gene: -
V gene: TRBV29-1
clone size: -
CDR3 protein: CSVSGWQGPYNEQFF
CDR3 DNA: TGCAGCGTTTCCGGCTGGCAGGGGCCCTACAATGAGCAGTTCTTC

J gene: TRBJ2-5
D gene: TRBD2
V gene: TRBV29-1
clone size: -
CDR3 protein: CSVNGRALETQYF
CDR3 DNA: TGCAGCGTTAACGGGAGGGCCCTTGAGACCCAGTACTTC

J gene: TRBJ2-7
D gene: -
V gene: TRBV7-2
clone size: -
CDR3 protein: CASSLGGNFYEQYF
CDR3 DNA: TGTGCCAGCAGCTTAGGAGGGAATTTCTACGAGCAGTACTTC

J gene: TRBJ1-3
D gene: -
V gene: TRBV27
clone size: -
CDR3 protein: CASRSSGNTIYF
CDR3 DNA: TGTGCCAGCAGGAGCTCTGGAAACACCATATATTTT

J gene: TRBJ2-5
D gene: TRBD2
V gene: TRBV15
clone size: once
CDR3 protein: CATSRGTSGETQYF
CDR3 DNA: TGTGCCACCAGCAGAGGTACTAGCGGGGAGACCCAGTACTTC

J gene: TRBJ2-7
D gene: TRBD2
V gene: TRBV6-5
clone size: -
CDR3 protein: CASAKRETYEQYF
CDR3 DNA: TGTGCCAGTGCGAAGCGGGAGACCTACGAGCAGTACTTC

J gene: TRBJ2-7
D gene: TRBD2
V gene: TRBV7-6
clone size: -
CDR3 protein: CASSGRGGLSEQYF
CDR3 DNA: TGTGCCAGCAGCGGCCGGGGGGGACTGAGTGAGCAGTACTTC

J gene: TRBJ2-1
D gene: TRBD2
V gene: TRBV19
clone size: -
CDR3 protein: CASSIGLTSGQFF
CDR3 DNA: TGTGCCAGTAGTATAGGTTTAACTAGCGGTCAGTTCTTC

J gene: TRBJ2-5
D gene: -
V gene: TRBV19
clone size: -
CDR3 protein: CASSLRGNQETQYF
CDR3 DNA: TGTGCCAGTAGTCTTAGAGGGAACCAAGAGACCCAGTACTTC

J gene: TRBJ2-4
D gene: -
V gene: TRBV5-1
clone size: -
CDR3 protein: CASSTDLGQNIQYF
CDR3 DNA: TGCGCCAGTTCTACGGATCTCGGACAGAACATTCAGTACTTC

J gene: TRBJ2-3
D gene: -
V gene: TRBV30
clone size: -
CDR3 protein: CAWGPADTQYF
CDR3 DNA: TGTGCCTGGGGCCCCGCAGATACGCAGTATTTT

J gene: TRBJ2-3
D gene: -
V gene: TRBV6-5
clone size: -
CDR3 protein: CASSYREADTQYF
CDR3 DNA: TGTGCCAGCAGTTACCGAGAAGCAGATACGCAGTATTTT

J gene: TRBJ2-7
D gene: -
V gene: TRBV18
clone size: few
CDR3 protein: CASHVQEGLEQYF
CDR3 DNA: TGTGCCAGCCACGTCCAGGAAGGTCTCGAGCAGTACTTC

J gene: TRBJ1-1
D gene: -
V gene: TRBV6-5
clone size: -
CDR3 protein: CASSSRQVNTEAFF
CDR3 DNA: TGTGCCAGCAGTTCAAGACAGGTGAACACTGAAGCTTTCTTT

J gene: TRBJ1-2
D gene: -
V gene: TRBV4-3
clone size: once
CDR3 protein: CASSSSGVSFYGYTF
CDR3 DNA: TGCGCCAGCAGCTCATCGGGGGTCTCCTTTTATGGCTACACCTTC

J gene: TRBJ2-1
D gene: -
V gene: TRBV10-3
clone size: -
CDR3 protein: CAISESAGSLYNEQFF
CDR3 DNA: TGTGCCATCAGTGAGTCCGCGGGGTCTCTTTACAATGAGCAGTTCTTC

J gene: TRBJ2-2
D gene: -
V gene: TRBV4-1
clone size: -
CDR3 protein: CASSQVLGNPESTGELFF
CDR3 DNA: TGCGCCAGCAGCCAAGTACTAGGCAACCCTGAGAGCACCGGGGAGCTGTTTTTT

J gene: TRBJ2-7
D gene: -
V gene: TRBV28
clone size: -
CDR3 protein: CASSWEPGEQYF
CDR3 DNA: TGTGCCAGCAGTTGGGAGCCGGGTGAGCAGTACTTC

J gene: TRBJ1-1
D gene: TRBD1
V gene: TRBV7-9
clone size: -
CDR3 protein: CASTGDRGTTEAFF
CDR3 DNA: TGTGCCAGCACCGGGGACAGGGGAACCACTGAAGCTTTCTTT

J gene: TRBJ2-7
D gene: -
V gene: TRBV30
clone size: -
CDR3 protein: CAWSRGPYEQYF
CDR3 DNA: TGTGCCTGGAGTCGTGGGCCCTACGAGCAGTACTTC

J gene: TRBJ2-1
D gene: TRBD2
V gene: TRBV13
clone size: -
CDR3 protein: CASSLGTSGNNEQFF
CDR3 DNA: TGTGCCAGCAGCTTGGGGACTAGCGGAAACAATGAGCAGTTCTTC

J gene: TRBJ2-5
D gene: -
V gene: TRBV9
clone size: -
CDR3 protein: CASSVGRQETQYF
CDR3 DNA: TGTGCCAGCAGCGTAGGTAGACAAGAGACCCAGTACTTC

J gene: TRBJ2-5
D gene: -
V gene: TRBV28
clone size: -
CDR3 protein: CASRAHSGWYQETQYF
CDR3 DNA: TGTGCCAGCAGGGCTCATAGCGGTTGGTACCAAGAGACCCAGTACTTC

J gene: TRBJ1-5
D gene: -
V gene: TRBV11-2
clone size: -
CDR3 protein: CASSPGGWQDNYQPQHF
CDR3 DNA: TGTGCCAGCAGCCCCGGGGGGTGGCAGGACAACTATCAGCCCCAGCATTTT

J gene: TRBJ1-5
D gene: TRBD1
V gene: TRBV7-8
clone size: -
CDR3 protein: CASSLGHNRGSQPQHF
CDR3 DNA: TGTGCCAGCAGCTTGGGACACAACAGGGGAAGTCAGCCCCAGCATTTT

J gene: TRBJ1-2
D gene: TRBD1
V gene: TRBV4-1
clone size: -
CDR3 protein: CASSQETGGAGHYGYTF
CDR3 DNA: TGCGCCAGCAGCCAAGAGACAGGGGGCGCGGGGCATTATGGCTACACCTTC

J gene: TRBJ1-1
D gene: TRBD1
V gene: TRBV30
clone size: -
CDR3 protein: CAWAYRGYTEAFF
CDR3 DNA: TGTGCCTGGGCTTACAGGGGTTACACTGAAGCTTTCTTT

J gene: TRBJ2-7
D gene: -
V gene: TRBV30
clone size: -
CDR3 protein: CAWSPPPGSARRYEQYF
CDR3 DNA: TGTGCCTGGAGTCCCCCACCAGGTAGCGCGCGTCGTTACGAGCAGTACTTC

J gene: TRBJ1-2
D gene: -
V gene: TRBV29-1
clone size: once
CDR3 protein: CSVNLQLGQKGYTF
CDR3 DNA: TGCAGCGTTAACCTCCAACTGGGGCAGAAGGGCTACACCTTC

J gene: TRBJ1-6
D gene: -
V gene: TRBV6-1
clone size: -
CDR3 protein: CASSEWIQGRLPPNNSPLHF
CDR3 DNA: TGTGCCAGCAGTGAATGGATACAGGGTAGACTCCCCCCTAATAATTCACCCCTCCACTTT

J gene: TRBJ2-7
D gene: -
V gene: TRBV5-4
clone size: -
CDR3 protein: CASSLGGGVSYEQYF
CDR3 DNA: TGTGCCAGCAGCTTGGGGGGGGGCGTCTCCTACGAGCAGTACTTC

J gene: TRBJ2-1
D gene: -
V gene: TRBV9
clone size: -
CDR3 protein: CASSATGYPSYNEQFF
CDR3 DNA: TGTGCCAGCAGCGCCACAGGATACCCCTCCTACAATGAGCAGTTCTTC

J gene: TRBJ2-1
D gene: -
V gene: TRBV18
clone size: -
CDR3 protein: CASSRTTSSYNEQFF
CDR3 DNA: TGTGCCAGCTCCCGGACTACTAGCTCCTACAATGAGCAGTTCTTC

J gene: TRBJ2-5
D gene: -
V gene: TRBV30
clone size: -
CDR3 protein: CAWIGPEGDQETQYF
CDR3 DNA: TGTGCCTGGATTGGCCCTGAGGGGGATCAAGAGACCCAGTACTTC

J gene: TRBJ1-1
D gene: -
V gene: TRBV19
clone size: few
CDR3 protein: CASILQGAGSEAFF
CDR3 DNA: TGTGCCAGTATCTTGCAAGGGGCCGGATCTGAAGCTTTCTTT

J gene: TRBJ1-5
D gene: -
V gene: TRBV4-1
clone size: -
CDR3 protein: CASSQDLQTYSNQPQHF
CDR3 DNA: TGCGCCAGCAGCCAAGATTTGCAGACTTATAGCAATCAGCCCCAGCATTTT

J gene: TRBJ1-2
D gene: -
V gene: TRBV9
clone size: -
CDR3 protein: CASSVGSNYGYTF
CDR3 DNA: TGTGCCAGCAGCGTAGGCAGTAACTATGGCTACACCTTC

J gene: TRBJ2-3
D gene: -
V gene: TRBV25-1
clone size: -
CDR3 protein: CASSMTRTDTQYF
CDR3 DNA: TGTGCCAGCAGCATGACTAGAACAGATACGCAGTATTTT

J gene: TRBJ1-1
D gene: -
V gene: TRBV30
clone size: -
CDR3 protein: CAWSGRVNTEAFF
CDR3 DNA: TGTGCCTGGAGCGGCAGGGTGAACACTGAAGCTTTCTTT

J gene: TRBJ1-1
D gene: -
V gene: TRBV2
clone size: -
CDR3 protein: CASSVTGQNTEAFF
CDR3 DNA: TGTGCCAGCAGTGTTACAGGGCAGAACACTGAAGCTTTCTTT

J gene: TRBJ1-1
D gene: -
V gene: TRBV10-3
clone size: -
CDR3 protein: CAISDRMNTEAFF
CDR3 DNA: TGTGCCATCAGTGACAGGATGAACACTGAAGCTTTCTTT

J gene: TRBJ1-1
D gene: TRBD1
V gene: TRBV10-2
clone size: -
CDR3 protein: CASSSGGTEAFF
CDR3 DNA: TGCGCCAGCAGTTCAGGGGGCACTGAAGCTTTCTTT

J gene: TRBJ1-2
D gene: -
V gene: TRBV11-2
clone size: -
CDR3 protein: CASTFSSTVGYTF
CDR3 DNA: TGTGCCAGCACCTTTTCTTCTACGGTTGGCTACACCTTC

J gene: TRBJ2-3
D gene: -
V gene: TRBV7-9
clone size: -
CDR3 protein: CASSSFAWREEDTQYF
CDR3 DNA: TGTGCCAGCAGCTCCTTCGCCTGGCGGGAAGAAGATACGCAGTATTTT

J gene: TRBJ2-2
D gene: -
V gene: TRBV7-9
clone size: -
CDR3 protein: CASSLQGTGELFF
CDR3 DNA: TGTGCCAGCAGCTTACAGGGTACCGGGGAGCTGTTTTTT

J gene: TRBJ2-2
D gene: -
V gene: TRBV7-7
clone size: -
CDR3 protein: CASSPRPSGVSGELFF
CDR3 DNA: TGTGCTAGCAGCCCCCGCCCCTCGGGGGTATCCGGGGAGCTGTTTTTT

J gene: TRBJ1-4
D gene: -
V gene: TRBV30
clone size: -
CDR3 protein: CAWSGGGEKLFF
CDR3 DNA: TGTGCCTGGAGTGGGGGGGGCGAAAAACTGTTTTTT